This TCR beta chain originates from a study of OX40 agonist ivuxolimab in advanced cancers. Regarding the complete study: Ivuxolimab was an agonistic, fully human IgG2 monoclonal antibody directed against OX40 (CD134), a costimulatory receptor. Patients were allowed to have had prior anti-PD-1, anti-PD-L1 or anti-CTLA-4 therapy, and around two fifths of the dose-escalation patients had been treated with checkpoint inhibitors. In the dose-escalation cohort, around four fifths of patients were male, and the mean age was roughly 60 years, with a range of roughly 20 to 80. The purpose of peripheral TCRbeta sequencing was to test whether ivuxolimab changed TCR sequence diversity and led to clonal T-cell expansion. Intravenous ivuxolimab was administered to patients every 2 weeks at six dose levels: 0.01, 0.1, 0.3, 1.5, 3 and 10 mg/kg. Partial responses occurred in three dose-escalation patients: two with cutaneous melanoma and one with hepatocellular carcinoma. Of the 50 to 55 dose-escalation patients, hepatocellular carcinoma was present in about 20, melanoma in about 15, renal cell carcinoma in 9 and head and neck cancer in 9. The monotherapy dose-escalation portion (N of about 52 patients) of the phase I ivuxolimab trial is reported in the paper.

Compared with germline, V lacks 5 bases and J lacks 6 bases; bases without a gene match: 7. There are 15 amino acids in the CDR3, from cysteine to phenylalanine inclusive. Only the CDR3 portion is preserved as DNA: 45 bases, with reading frame beginning at the first base. Looking up the germline V gene (reference sequence) yields CDR1 LNHDA and CDR2 SQIVND. With regard to this clone: The target of this receptor is not known. Qualities for individual bases were not recorded, and no much larger clone is one base off.

Genomic DNA was extracted from sorted cells for sequencing of the TCRbeta CDR3 region. The immunoSEQ Assay was used to sequence the TCRbeta CDR3 regions. What TCRdb holds here is the immuneACCESS table cut down to in-frame rearrangements. Part of the clones is not present; checked against another copy, under half of the missing clones reflect an unresolved V gene, and the others are unexplained. The sample table records around 70,000 clones; roughly 78% of these occur just once. Less than 6% of the sample lies in the top ten. The trial excluded patients who had a history of autoimmune disease or who were on systemic immunosuppression. In every dose cohort, peripheral blood was drawn for TCR sequencing at baseline, cycle 4 day 1, and cycle 7 day 1. Samples came from an open-label, multicenter, first-in-human phase I dose-escalation trial of ivuxolimab. The trial enrolled adults with locally advanced or metastatic head and neck squamous cell, hepatocellular, melanoma or renal cell carcinoma. Before TCR sequencing, CD4+ T cells and CD8+ T cells were sorted from peripheral blood as separate populations.

Results the study describes overall, beyond this receptor: Low levels of normalized T-cell clonal expansion were also seen in some patients who did not respond. At doses from 0.1 to 3.0 mg/kg, clonal expansion was seen in both CD4+ and CD8+ blood T cells between baseline and week 6. In the 0.1-3.0 mg/kg groups, partial responders had among the lowest normalized peripheral clonal expansion, particularly in CD8+ T cells. On average, CD8+ T cells showed more expanded clones than CD4+ T cells after ivuxolimab. Which antigens the clonally expanded peripheral T cells were specific for was not determined.

The chain was built from TRBV19 and TRBJ2-1, with TRBD1 identical over 10 junction bases. The material sequenced was CD4+ or CD8+ T cells sorted from blood, taken in a trial of the OX40 agonist ivuxolimab. The sequence was collected from an adult with an advanced solid tumor such as melanoma, head and neck, liver or kidney cancer. The sequenced DNA: TGTGCCAGTAGTCCCTGGGACAGGGGAGGCAATGAGCAGTTCTTC. This codes for CASSPWDRGGNEQFF.